Listed here are 22 T cell receptor beta chains from one sample, sequenced in a study of T-cell reconstitution after alpha-beta-depleted transplantation in children. Preparation of the TCRbeta library used unique molecular identifiers. One entry per CDR3 protein results from TCRdb running MiXCR on the PCR reads. The sample lists 200,000 to 250,000 distinct CDR3 sequences, roughly 8% occurring once. The starting material was PBMCs, mostly from graft donor cells, obtained 180 days after TCRalphabeta/CD19-depleted stem cell transplant. The origin of the receptors is a male patient younger than 18 who had a stem cell transplant for acute lymphoblastic leukemia, so the T cells may come from the graft donor.

This clonotype was found many times. The V call is TRBV20-1, the J call TRBJ1-2, with no clear D. The CDR3 runs to 12 residues. V was pared by 6 bases and J by 2 bases, with 10 bases between. From germline, CDR1 is DFQATT and CDR2 SNEGSKA (reference sequence). The CDR3 loop is CSAGPKNYGYTF. The CDR3 region has the DNA TGCAGTGCCGGACCGAAAAACTATGGCTACACCTTC.

This clonotype occurred many times. The chain recombines TRBV10-3 with TRBJ2-4; maybe TRBD1 (6 bases). The CDR3 length is 14 residues. CDR1 and CDR2 (germline): ENHRY, SYGVKD. With 3 bases removed from V and 5 bases from J, the gap between germline ends came to 11 bases. In DNA, the CDR3 is TGTGCCATCAGTGAAACAGGGCGCGAAAACATTCAGTACTTC. It translates to CAISETGRENIQYF.

The chain is built from TRBV7-9 and TRBJ2-7, with 13 bases that match TRBD2. The CDR3 is 15 residues long. Per germline, CDR1 SEHNR and CDR2 FQNEAQ (reference sequence). Losses at the gene ends were 2 bases for V and 5 bases for J; bases not matched to a gene: 3. The CDR3 sequence: CASSLHGLAGDEQYF. The CDR3 DNA follows: TGTGCCAGCAGCTTACATGGACTAGCGGGAGACGAGCAGTACTTC.

This clonotype was seen more than once but under ten times. CDR3 in amino acids: CASSVTGTPNTGELFF. The CDR3, as DNA: TGTGCCAGCAGCGTAACCGGGACACCGAACACCGGGGAGCTGTTTTTT. The chain employs TRBV9 and TRBJ2-2; a possible D gene is TRBD1 (6 bases). This CDR3 is built from 16 residues. CDR1 is SGDLS and CDR2 is YYNGEE in the germline V gene. Trimming shortened V by 1 base and J by 0 bases, and 10 bases separated the two germline ends.

As concerns this clonotype: The conserved final phenylalanine or tryptophan is absent from the CDR3, which likely points to a read error. No DNA is shown, since the ends of the CDR3 on it are uncertain; the CDR3 is the one TCRdb lists. This sequence joins TRBV12-1 and TRBJ2-7; the table's D call of TRBD1 was not tested on the DNA. TRBV12-1 is deemed a pseudogene. The CDR3 is 13 residues long, counting both termini. CDR3 in amino acids: CASSSGPQGEQYY.

This clonotype was recorded at least ten times. The chain links TRBV29-1 to TRBJ1-1; a possible D gene is TRBD1 (5 bases). CDR1 is SQVTM, CDR2 ANQGSEA, per germline. The CDR3 totals 14 residues. The V and J ends lost 3 bases and 3 bases respectively, with 14 bases between them. This CDR3 is CSVDPRVRDTEAFF. CDR3 nucleotide sequence: TGCAGCGTTGACCCCAGGGTCAGGGACACTGAAGCTTTCTTT.

This clonotype was seen at least ten times. The chain carries TRBV7-8 and TRBJ2-3, with D possibly called TRBD1 or TRBD2 (6 bases each). The germline gives CDR1 SGHVS, CDR2 FQNEAQ. CDR3 length: 15 amino acids. Trimming took 5 bases from V and 5 from J, leaving 17 bases between them. This CDR3 is CASSPIGGREDTQYF. The CDR3 DNA reads as TGTGCCAGCAGCCCTATTGGGGGGCGTGAAGATACGCAGTATTTT.

The sample holds many counts of this clonotype. V gene TRBV20-1 combines with J gene TRBJ2-4, with a possible D match to TRBD1 (6 bases). CDR1 is DFQATT and CDR2 is SNEGSKA in the germline V gene (reference sequence). The CDR3 covers 14 residues. V was clipped by 4 bases and J by 3 bases, with 13 bases between them. CDR3 nucleotides: TGCAGTGCTACAACAGGGACGAGCAAAAACATTCAGTACTTC. Amino acids: CSATTGTSKNIQYF.

There are many counts of this clonotype. V usage is TRBV28 and J usage is TRBJ2-5; 11 nucleotides line up with TRBD2. This CDR3 is 18 amino acids long. CDR1 and CDR2 (germline): MDHEN, SYDVKM. The J segment lost 5 bases and the V segment lost 3 bases, leaving 14 bases of the junction unmatched. The CDR3 coding sequence is TGTGCCAGCAGTTTTAGCCTAGCGGGAGGAAACGAGATGGAGACCCAGTACTTC. Translation gives CASSFSLAGGNEMETQYF.

This clonotype was counted at least ten times. This rearrangement joins TRBV12-3 or TRBV12-4 to TRBJ2-1, with 10 bases aligning to TRBD2. This CDR3 region has 16 residues. The V and J ends lost 6 bases and 5 bases, in that order; junction bases with no gene match: 10. The chain's CDR3 is CASRPVGTSAHNEQFF. The DNA for the CDR3 is TGTGCCAGCAGGCCCGTAGGGACTAGCGCCCACAATGAGCAGTTCTTC.

This clonotype was counted ten times or more. The V and J genes are TRBV7-7 and TRBJ1-6; D gene unclear. The V end lost 2 bases, the J end lost 3 bases, and 2 bases lay between the germline ends. Per germline, CDR1 SSHAT and CDR2 FNYEAQ (reference sequence). The CDR3 consists of 13 residues. This chain's CDR3 is CASSLHYNSPLHF. DNA for the CDR3: TGTGCCAGCAGCTTACACTATAATTCACCCCTCCACTTT.

Many counts were recorded for this clonotype. This chain uses TRBV5-6 with TRBJ2-1; 11 nucleotides match TRBD2. V was pared by 3 bases and J by 7 bases, with 9 bases of the junction left unmatched. The CDR3 loop spans 16 amino acids. Germline CDR1 and CDR2: SGHDT and YYEEEE. The CDR3 loop reads CASSSMMGLAVNEQFF. In nucleotides, the CDR3 is TGTGCCAGCAGCTCCATGATGGGACTAGCGGTAAATGAGCAGTTCTTC.

A word on this clonotype: This clone may be a read error of a much larger clone one base away. The V gene is TRBV4-3, the J gene TRBJ2-7; 7 nucleotides align to TRBD1. V lost 2 bases and J lost 3; bases outside the gene matches: 7. Germline CDR1 is LGHNA and CDR2 is YSLEER. The CDR3 runs to 15 residues. Written as DNA, the CDR3 is TGCGCCAGCAGCCAATCCGGGACAGCTGACTACGAGCAGTACGTC. Its translation is CASSQSGTADYEQYV.

This clonotype was seen many times. J is TRBJ2-7 and V is TRBV7-9; tentatively, D is TRBD1 (8 bases). The CDR3 runs 14 residues. Germline lookup yields CDR1 SEHNR and CDR2 FQNEAQ (reference sequence). Trimming left V 6 bases short and J 0 bases short, with 12 bases between. The CDR3 loop reads CASSTGGDSYEQYF. CDR3 nucleotides: TGTGCCAGCAGTACAGGGGGGGACTCCTACGAGCAGTACTTC.

At least ten counts were recorded for this clonotype. The chain carries TRBV18 and TRBJ2-7, with 8 positions matching TRBD1. V lost 5 bases and J lost 1; bases outside the gene matches: 10. CDR3 length: 16 residues. CDR1 is KGHSH, CDR2 LQKENI, per germline. This CDR3 reads CASSLSGTGLSYEQYF. CDR3 DNA sequence: TGTGCCAGCTCATTATCCGGGACAGGCCTTTCCTACGAGCAGTACTTC.

The chain employs TRBV19 and TRBJ2-7; D is uncertain. Trimming left V 6 bases short and J 2 bases short, with 14 bases between. The germline CDR1 and CDR2 sequences are LNHDA and SQIVND (reference sequence). CDR3 length: 14 amino acids. The CDR3 loop is CASSLDTLTYEQYF. The CDR3 region has the DNA TGTGCCAGTAGCCTCGACACCCTCACCTACGAGCAGTACTTC. The variable domain in full, completed from reference TRBV19 and TRBJ2-7, reads DGGITQSPKYLFRKEGQNVTLSCEQNLNHDAMYWYRQDPGQGLRLIYYSQIVNDFQKGDIAEGYSVSREKKESFPLTVTSAQKNPTAFYLCASSLDTLTYEQYFGPGTRLTVT.

This clonotype has a count of ten or more. The chain has TRBV12-3 or TRBV12-4 and TRBJ1-4, with D uncertain. This CDR3 region has 14 residues. The V gene lost 6 bases and the J gene lost 1 base, with 9 bases spanning the gap. Here the CDR3 DNA reads TGTGCCAGCAGCCGGTCCTTAACTAATGAAAAACTGTTTTTT. This sequence encodes CASSRSLTNEKLFF.

This clonotype was picked up many times. The J gene is TRBJ1-1, the V gene TRBV25-1; tentatively, D is TRBD1 (5 bases). Trimming left V 2 bases short and J 3 bases short, with 13 bases between. Germline assignment: CDR1 MGHDK and CDR2 SYGVNS. The CDR3 covers 15 residues. CDR3 loop: CASSENGREDTEAFF. CDR3 nucleotides: TGTGCCAGCAGTGAAAACGGCAGGGAGGACACTGAAGCTTTCTTT.

This clonotype was detected ten times or more. This chain links TRBV7-2 with TRBJ2-5; D may be TRBD1 (6 bases). This CDR3 comprises 15 residues. The germline V gene has CDR1 SGHTA and CDR2 FQGNSA. V was trimmed by 3 bases and J by 5 bases, leaving 16 bases between them. CDR3 in amino acids: CASSLDRTVTETQYF. CDR3 in DNA: TGTGCCAGCAGCTTGGATCGGACAGTCACGGAGACCCAGTACTTC.

This clonotype was found many times. One junction end does not reproduce the germline sequence, and a read error may be involved. V usage is TRBV7-7 and J usage is TRBJ2-7, with D possibly TRBD2 on 5 matching bases. CDR1 SSHAT and CDR2 FNYEAQ come from the germline V gene (reference sequence). The CDR3 covers 13 residues. Here the CDR3 DNA reads TGTGCTAGCAGCTTAGCGTTGAGCTACGAGCAGTACTTC. Protein sequence: CASSLALSYEQYF.

Details on this clonotype: Since a much larger clone is just one base distant, this may be a read error. The V call is TRBV28, the J call TRBJ2-1; D could derive from TRBD1 or TRBD2 (5 bases each). This CDR3 spans 15 amino acids. Deletions cut 4 bases from V and 8 bases from J, with 18 bases between. Germline V gene sequence: CDR1 MDHEN, CDR2 SYDVKM. DNA for the CDR3: TGTGCCAGCAGTTCAGCCGGGACCGTAGGCGATGAGCAGTTCTTC. This encodes CASSSAGTVGDEQFF.

This clonotype was picked up many times. The rearrangement uses TRBV9 and TRBJ2-1; D may be TRBD1 or TRBD2 (6 bases each). This CDR3 has 16 residues. Germline assignment: CDR1 SGDLS and CDR2 YYNGEE. V was pared by 2 bases and J by 5 bases, with 17 bases between. CDR3 nucleotides: TGTGCCAGCAGCGTTCCCCTAGGGGGGCCGGACAATGAGCAGTTCTTC. It translates to CASSVPLGGPDNEQFF. Complete variable domain (other parts from reference TRBV9 and TRBJ2-1): DSGVTQTPKHLITATGQRVTLRCSPRSGDLSVYWYQQSLDQGLQFLIQYYNGEERAKGNILERFSAQQFPDLHSELNLSSLELGDSALYFCASSVPLGGPDNEQFFGPGTRLTVL.